This T cell receptor (beta chain) derives from a study of shared clonotypes between healthy human individuals. The method was immunoSEQ multiplex PCR; TCRdb's version includes in-frame clones alone and lacks a portion of them. The data contain under 1 million clones, 96% of them singletons. J lost 4 bases, V lost 3 bases, and 5 bases had no gene match. The CDR3 consists of 13 residues. Germline V lookup: CDR1 GTSNPN, CDR2 SVGIG (reference sequence). Naivety among CD8 cells was defined by CD45RO negativity and positive CCR7 selection, thereby excluding terminally differentiated effector memory CD45RA+ cells.

Source material: naive CD8+ T cells sorted from blood. The chain uses TRBV30 and TRBJ2-7; 8 positions agree with TRBD1. The receptor's source is a man aged 30 to 45 in good health. The DNA of the CDR3 is TGTGCCTGGAGAGACGACAGGGGATACGAGCAGTACTTC. Translated: CAWRDDRGYEQYF.